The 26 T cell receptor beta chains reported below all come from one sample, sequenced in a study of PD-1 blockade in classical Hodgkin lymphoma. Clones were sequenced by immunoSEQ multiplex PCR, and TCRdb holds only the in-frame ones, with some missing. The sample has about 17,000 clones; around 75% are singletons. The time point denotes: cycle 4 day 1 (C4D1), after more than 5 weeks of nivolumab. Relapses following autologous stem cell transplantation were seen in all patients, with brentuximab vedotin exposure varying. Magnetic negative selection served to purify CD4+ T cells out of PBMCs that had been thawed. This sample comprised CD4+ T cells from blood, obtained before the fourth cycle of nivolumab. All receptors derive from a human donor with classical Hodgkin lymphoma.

CDR3 nucleotide sequence: TGTGCCAGCAGCTCCTCACCGTGGGGCGGGAGCACAGATACGCAGTATTTT. Translation gives CASSSSPWGGSTDTQYF. This chain joins TRBV7-8 and TRBJ2-3; D may correspond to TRBD1 or TRBD2 (5 bases each). Germline loops: CDR1 SGHVS, CDR2 FQNEAQ. CDR3 length: 17 amino acids. The V end was cut by 4 bases, the J end by 0 bases, with 17 bases between.

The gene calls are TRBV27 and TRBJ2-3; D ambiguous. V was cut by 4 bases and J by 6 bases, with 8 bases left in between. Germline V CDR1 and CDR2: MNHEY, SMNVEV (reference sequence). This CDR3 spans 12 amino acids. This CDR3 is CASSSAVDTQYF. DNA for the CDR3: TGTGCCAGCAGTTCGGCAGTTGATACGCAGTATTTT.

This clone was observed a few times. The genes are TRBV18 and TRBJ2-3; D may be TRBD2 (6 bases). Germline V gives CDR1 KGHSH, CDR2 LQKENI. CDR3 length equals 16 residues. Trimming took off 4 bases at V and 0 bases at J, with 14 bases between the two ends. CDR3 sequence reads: CASSQGTAGSTDTQYF. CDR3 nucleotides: TGTGCCAGCTCACAGGGAACAGCGGGTAGCACAGATACGCAGTATTTT.

For the CDR3, the DNA is TGTGCCTGGAATGGAATCGACAGGGAGGCTTTCTTT. Its translation: CAWNGIDREAFF. The gene calls are TRBV30 and TRBJ1-1; TRBD1 agrees at 7 bases. The CDR3 runs 12 residues. V shed 4 bases and J 11 bases; nucleotides not matched to a gene: 10. Germline V gene lookup returns CDR1 GTSNPN and CDR2 SVGIG (reference sequence).

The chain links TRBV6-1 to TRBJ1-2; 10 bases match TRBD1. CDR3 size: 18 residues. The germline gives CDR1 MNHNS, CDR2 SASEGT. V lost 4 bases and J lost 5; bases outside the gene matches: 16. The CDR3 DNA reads TGTGCCAGCAGTGGGACGCCGTTCGGGACAGGGGATGGGTATGGCTACACCTTC. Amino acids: CASSGTPFGTGDGYGYTF.

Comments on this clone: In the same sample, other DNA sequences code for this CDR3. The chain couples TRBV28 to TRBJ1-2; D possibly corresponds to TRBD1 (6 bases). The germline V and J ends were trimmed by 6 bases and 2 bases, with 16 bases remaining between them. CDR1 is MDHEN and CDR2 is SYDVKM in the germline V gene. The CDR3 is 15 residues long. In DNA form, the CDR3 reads TGTGCCAGCAGCAGGACAGCTCTGGTAAACTATGGCTACACCTTC. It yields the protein CASSRTALVNYGYTF.

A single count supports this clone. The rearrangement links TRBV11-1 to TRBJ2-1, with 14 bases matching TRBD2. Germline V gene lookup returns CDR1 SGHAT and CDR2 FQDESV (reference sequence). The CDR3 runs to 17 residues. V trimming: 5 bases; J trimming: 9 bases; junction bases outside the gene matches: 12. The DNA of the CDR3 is TGTGCCAGCAGCCCCGGACGACTAGCGGGGGGGCGGATTGAGCAGTTCTTC. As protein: CASSPGRLAGGRIEQFF. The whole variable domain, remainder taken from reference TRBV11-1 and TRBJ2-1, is EAEVAQSPRYKITEKSQAVAFWCDPISGHATLYWYRQILGQGPELLVQFQDESVVDDSQLPKDRFSAERLKGVDSTLKIQPAELGDSAMYLCASSPGRLAGGRIEQFFGPGTRLTVL.

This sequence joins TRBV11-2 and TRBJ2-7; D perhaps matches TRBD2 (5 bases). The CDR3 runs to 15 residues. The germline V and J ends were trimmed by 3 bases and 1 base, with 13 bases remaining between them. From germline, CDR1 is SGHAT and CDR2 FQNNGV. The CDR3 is CASSLGRHMSYEQYF. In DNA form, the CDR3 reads TGTGCCAGCAGCTTGGGGAGACATATGTCCTACGAGCAGTACTTC. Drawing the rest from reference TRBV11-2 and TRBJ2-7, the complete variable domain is EAGVAQSPRYKIIEKRQSVAFWCNPISGHATLYWYQQILGQGPKLLIQFQNNGVVDDSQLPKDRFSAERLKGVDSTLKIQPAKLEDSAVYLCASSLGRHMSYEQYFGPGTRLTVT.

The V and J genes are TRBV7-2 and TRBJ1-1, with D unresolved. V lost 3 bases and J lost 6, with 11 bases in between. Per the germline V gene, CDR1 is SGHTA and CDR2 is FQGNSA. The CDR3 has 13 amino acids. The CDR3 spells CASSLGRPAEAFF. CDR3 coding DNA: TGTGCCAGCAGCTTGGGCAGGCCAGCTGAAGCTTTCTTT.

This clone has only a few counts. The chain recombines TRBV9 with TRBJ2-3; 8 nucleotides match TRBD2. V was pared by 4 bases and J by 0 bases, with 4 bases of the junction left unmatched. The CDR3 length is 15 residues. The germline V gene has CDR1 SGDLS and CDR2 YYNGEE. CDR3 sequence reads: CASSPGLESTDTQYF. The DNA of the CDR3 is TGTGCCAGCAGCCCGGGACTAGAGAGCACAGATACGCAGTATTTT.

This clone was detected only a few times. The CDR3, as DNA: TGTGCCTGCCCCGAAACTGAAGCTTTCTTT. Protein sequence: CACPETEAFF. The rearrangement joins TRBV30 to TRBJ1-1; no definite D call. The CDR3 has 10 amino acids. Germline assignment: CDR1 GTSNPN and CDR2 SVGIG (reference sequence). With 6 bases removed from V and 5 bases from J, the gap between germline ends came to 7 bases.

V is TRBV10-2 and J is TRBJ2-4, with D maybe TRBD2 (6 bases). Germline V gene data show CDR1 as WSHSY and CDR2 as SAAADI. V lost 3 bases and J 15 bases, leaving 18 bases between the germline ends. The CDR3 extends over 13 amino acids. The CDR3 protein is CASSDQSRGSTYF. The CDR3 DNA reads TGCGCCAGCAGTGATCAGTCTCGGGGGTCGACGTACTTC.

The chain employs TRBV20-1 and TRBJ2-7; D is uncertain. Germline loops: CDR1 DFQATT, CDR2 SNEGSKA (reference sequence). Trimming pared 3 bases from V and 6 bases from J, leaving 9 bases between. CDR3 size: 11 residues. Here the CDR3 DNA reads TGCAGTGCTAGCCCCCTGGGCGAGCAGTACTTC. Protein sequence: CSASPLGEQYF.

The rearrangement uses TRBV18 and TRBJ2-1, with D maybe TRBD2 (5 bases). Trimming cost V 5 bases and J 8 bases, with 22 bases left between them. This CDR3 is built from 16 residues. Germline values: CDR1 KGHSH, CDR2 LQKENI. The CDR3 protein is CASSATRGLMGDEQFF. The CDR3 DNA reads TGTGCCAGCTCAGCAACCAGAGGGTTGATGGGCGATGAGCAGTTCTTC.

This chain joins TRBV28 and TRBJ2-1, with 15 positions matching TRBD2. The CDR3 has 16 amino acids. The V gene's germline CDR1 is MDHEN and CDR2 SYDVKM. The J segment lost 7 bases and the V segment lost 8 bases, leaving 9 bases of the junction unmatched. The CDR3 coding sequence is TGTGCCAGCCGCGGAGGGGGACTAGCGGGGGGTAATGAGCAGTTCTTC. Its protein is CASRGGGLAGGNEQFF.

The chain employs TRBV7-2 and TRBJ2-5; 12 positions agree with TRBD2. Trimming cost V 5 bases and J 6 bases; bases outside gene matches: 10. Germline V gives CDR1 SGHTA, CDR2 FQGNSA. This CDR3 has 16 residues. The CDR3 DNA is TGTGCCAGCAGCGTTCAACTAGCGGGGGGTTTGCAGACCCAGTACTTC. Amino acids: CASSVQLAGGLQTQYF.

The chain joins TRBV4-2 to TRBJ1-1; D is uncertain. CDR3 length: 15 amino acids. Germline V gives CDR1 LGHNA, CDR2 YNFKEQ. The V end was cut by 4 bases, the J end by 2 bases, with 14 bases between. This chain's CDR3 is CASSPNPHGNTEAFF. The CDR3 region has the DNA TGTGCCAGCAGCCCGAACCCCCATGGAAACACTGAAGCTTTCTTT.

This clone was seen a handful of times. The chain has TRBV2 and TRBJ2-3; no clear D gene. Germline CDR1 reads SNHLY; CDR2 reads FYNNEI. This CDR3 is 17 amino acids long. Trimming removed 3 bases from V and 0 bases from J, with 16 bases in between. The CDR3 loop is CASSDLVAGRSTDTQYF. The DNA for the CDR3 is TGTGCCAGCAGTGACCTGGTGGCAGGTAGAAGCACAGATACGCAGTATTTT.

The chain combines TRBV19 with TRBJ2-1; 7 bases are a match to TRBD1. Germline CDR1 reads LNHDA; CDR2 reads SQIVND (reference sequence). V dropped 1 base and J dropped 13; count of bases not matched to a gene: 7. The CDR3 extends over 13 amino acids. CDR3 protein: CASSIAGQRAQFF. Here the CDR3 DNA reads TGTGCCAGTAGTATAGCGGGACAGCGAGCCCAGTTCTTC.

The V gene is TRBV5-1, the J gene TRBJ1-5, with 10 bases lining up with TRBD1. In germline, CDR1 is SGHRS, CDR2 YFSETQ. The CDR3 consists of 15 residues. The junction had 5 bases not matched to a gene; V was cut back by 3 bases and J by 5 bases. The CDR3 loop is CASSSTGGPDQPQHF. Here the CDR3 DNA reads TGCGCCAGCAGCTCGACAGGGGGCCCTGATCAGCCCCAGCATTTT. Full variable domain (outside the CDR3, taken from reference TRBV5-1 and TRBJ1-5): KAGVTQTPRYLIKTRGQQVTLSCSPISGHRSVSWYQQTPGQGLQFLFEYFSETQRNKGNFPGRFSGRQFSNSRSEMNVSTLELGDSALYLCASSSTGGPDQPQHFGDGTRLSIL.

Here the CDR3 reads CSVDTGDIQYF. CDR3 nucleotides: TGCAGTGTAGACACGGGGGACATTCAGTACTTC. The chain joins TRBV20-1 to TRBJ2-4; TRBD2 is a possible D gene (6 bases). Germline CDR1 DFQATT, CDR2 SNEGSKA (reference sequence). This CDR3 contains 11 residues. Trimming took 7 bases from V and 8 from J, leaving 12 bases between them.

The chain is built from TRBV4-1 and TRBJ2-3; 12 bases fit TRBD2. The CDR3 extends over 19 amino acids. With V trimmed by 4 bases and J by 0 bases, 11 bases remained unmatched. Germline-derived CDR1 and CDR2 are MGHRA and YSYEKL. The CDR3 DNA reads TGCGCCAGCAGCCGGGAAGGTCCTAGCGGGAGGGCTAGCACAGATACGCAGTATTTT. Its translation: CASSREGPSGRASTDTQYF.

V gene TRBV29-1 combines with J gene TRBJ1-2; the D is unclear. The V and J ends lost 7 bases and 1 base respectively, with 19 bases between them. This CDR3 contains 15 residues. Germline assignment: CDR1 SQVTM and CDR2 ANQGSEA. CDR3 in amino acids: CSGWPVGAVNYGYTF. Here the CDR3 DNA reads TGCAGCGGGTGGCCGGTTGGAGCAGTTAACTATGGCTACACCTTC.

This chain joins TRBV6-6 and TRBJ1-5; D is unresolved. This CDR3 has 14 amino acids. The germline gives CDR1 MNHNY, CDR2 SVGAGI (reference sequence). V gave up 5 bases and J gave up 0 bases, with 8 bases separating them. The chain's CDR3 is CASSRQRSNQPQHF. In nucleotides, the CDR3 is TGTGCCAGCAGTCGACAACGTAGCAATCAGCCCCAGCATTTT.

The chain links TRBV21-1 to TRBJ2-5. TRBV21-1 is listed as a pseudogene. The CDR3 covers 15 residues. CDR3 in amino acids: CASSGEGGSRETQYF. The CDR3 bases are TGTGCCAGCAGTGGCGAGGGGGGCAGTCGAGAGACCCAGTACTTC.

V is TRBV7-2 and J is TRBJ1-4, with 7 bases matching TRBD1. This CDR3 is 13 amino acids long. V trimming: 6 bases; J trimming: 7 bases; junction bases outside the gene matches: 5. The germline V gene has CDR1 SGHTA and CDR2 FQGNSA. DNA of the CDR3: TGTGCCAGCAGACGCGGGACAGCTGAAAAACTGTTTTTT. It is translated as CASRRGTAEKLFF.